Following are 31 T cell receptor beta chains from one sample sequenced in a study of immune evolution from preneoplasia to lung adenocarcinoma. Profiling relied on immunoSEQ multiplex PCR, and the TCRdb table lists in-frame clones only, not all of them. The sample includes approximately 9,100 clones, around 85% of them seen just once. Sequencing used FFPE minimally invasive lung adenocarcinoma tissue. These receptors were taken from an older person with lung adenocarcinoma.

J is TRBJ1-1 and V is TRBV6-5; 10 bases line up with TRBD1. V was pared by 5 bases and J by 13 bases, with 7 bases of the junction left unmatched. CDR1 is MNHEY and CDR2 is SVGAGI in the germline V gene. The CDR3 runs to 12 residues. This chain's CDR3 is CASSRDRGLVFF. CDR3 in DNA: TGTGCCAGCAGTAGGGACAGGGGCTTGGTTTTCTTT.

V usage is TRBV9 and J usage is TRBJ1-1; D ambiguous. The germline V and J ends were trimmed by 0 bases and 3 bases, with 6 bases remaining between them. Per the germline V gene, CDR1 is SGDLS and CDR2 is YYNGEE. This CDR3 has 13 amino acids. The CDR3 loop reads CASSVDGDTEAFF. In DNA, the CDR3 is TGTGCCAGCAGCGTAGACGGAGACACTGAAGCTTTCTTT. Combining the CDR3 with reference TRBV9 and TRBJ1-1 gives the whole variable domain DSGVTQTPKHLITATGQRVTLRCSPRSGDLSVYWYQQSLDQGLQFLIQYYNGEERAKGNILERFSAQQFPDLHSELNLSSLELGDSALYFCASSVDGDTEAFFGQGTRLTVV.

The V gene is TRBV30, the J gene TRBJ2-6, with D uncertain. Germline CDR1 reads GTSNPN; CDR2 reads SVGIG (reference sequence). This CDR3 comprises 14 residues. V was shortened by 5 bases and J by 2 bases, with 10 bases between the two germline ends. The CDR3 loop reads CAWSSPAGANVLTF. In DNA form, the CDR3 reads TGTGCCTGGTCATCACCGGCTGGGGCCAACGTCCTGACTTTC.

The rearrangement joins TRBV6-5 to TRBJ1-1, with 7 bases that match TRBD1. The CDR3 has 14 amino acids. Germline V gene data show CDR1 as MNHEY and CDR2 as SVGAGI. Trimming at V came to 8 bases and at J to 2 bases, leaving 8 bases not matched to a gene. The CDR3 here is CASVKQGLNTEAFF. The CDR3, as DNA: TGTGCCAGCGTAAAACAGGGGCTAAACACTGAAGCTTTCTTT.

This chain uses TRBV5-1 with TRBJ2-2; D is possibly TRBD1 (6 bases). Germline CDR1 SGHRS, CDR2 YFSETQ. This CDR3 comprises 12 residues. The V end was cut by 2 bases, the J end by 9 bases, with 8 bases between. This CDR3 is CASSLQGRELFF. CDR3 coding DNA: TGCGCCAGCAGCTTACAGGGAAGGGAGCTGTTTTTT.

The CDR3, as DNA: TGTGCCAGCAGCCCCAGACCCGGCCAGCCCCAGCATTTT. Protein sequence: CASSPRPGQPQHF. The gene calls are TRBV9 and TRBJ1-5; D unclear. CDR3 length: 13 amino acids. V shed 4 bases and J shed 7 bases, with 12 bases lying between them. CDR1 and CDR2 from the germline V gene are SGDLS and YYNGEE.

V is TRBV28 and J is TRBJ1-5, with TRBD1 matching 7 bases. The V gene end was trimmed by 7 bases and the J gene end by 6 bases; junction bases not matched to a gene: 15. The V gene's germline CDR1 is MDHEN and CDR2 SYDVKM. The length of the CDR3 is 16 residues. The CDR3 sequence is CASTLAANRGRQPQHF. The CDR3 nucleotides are TGTGCCAGCACCTTAGCCGCAAACAGGGGCCGTCAGCCCCAGCATTTT.

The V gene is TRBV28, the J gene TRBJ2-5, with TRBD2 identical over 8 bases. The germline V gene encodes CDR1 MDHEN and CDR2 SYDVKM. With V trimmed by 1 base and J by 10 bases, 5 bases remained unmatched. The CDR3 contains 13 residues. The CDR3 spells CASSLYVSGDQYF. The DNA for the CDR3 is TGTGCCAGCAGTTTATACGTTAGCGGGGACCAGTACTTC.

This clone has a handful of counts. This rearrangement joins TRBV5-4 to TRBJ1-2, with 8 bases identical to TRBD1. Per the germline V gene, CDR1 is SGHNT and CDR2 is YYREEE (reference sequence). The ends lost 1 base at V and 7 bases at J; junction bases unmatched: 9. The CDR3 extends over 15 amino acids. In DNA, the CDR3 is TGTGCCAGCAGCTTGCCACCAGGGGGCGCCTTTGGCTACACCTTC. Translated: CASSLPPGGAFGYTF.

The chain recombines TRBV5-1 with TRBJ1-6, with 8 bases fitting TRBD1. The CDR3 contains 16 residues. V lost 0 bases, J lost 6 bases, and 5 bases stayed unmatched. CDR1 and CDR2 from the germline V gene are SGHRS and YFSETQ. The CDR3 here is CASSLAPGQVNSPLHF. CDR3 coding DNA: TGCGCCAGCAGCTTGGCACCGGGACAGGTTAATTCACCCCTCCACTTT.

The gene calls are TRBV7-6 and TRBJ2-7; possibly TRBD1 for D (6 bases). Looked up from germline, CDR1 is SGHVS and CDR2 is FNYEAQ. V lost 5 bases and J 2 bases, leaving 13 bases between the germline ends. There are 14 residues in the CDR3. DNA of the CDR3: TGTGCCAGCAGCCCTCAGGGGTCCCCCTACGAGCAGTACTTC. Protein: CASSPQGSPYEQYF.

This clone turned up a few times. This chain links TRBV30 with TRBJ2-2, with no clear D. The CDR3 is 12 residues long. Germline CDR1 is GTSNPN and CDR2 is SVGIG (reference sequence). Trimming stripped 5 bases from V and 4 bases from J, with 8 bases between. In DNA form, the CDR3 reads TGTGCCTGGGGTCTCAGCACCGGGGAGCTGTTTTTT. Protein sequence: CAWGLSTGELFF.

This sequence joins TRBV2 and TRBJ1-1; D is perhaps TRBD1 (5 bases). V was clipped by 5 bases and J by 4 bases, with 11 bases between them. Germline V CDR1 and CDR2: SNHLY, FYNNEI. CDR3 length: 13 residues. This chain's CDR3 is CASSRIGVTEAFF. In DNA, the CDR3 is TGTGCCAGCAGTAGGATAGGGGTCACTGAAGCTTTCTTT.

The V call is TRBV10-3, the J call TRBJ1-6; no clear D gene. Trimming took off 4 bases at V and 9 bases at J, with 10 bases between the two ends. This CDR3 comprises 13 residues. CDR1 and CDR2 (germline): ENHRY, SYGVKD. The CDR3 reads CAISVGTSSPLHF. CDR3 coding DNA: TGTGCCATCAGTGTAGGTACGAGTTCACCCCTCCACTTT.

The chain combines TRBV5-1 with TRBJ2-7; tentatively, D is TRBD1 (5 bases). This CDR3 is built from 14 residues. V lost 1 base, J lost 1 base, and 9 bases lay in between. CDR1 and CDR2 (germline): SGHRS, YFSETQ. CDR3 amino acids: CASSLQQGSYEQYF. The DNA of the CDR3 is TGCGCCAGCAGCTTGCAGCAGGGTTCCTACGAGCAGTACTTC.

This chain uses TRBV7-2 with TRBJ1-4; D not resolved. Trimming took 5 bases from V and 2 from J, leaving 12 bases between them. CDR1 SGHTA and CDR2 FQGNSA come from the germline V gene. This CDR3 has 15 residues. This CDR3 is CASSDAFVTNEKLFF. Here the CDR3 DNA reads TGTGCCAGCAGCGATGCCTTCGTGACTAATGAAAAACTGTTTTTT.

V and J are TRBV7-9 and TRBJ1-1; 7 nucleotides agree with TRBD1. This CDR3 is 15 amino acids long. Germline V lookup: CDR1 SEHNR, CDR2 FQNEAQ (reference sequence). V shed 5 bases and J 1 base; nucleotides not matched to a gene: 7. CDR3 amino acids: CASSPQGGTNTEAFF. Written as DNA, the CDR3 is TGTGCCAGCAGCCCCCAGGGGGGGACGAACACTGAAGCTTTCTTT.

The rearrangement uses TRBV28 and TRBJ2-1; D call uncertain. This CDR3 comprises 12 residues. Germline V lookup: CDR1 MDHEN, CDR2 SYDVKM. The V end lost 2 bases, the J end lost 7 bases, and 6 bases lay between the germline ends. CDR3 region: CASSLRYNEQFF. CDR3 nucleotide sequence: TGTGCCAGCAGTTTACGCTATAATGAGCAGTTCTTC.

The CDR3 DNA reads as TGTGCCTGGAGTCCTGGGGCCAACGTCCTGACTTTC. It yields the protein CAWSPGANVLTF. The chain joins TRBV30 to TRBJ2-6, with D hard to call. The ends were cut back, 2 bases at V and 2 bases at J, with 1 base in the middle. CDR3 length equals 12 residues. Germline V lookup: CDR1 GTSNPN, CDR2 SVGIG (reference sequence).

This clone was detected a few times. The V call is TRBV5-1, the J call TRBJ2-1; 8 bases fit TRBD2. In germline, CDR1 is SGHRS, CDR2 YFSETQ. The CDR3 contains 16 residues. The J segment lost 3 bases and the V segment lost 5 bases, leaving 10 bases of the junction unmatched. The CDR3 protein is CASSHERGTIYNEQFF. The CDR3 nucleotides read TGCGCCAGCAGTCACGAGCGGGGGACCATCTACAATGAGCAGTTCTTC.

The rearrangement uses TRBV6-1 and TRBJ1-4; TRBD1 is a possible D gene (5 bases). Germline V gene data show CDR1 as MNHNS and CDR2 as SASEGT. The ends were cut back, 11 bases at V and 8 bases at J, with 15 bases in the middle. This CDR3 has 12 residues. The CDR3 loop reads CACSGVGEKLFF. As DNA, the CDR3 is TGTGCCTGTTCGGGGGTCGGAGAAAAACTGTTTTTT.

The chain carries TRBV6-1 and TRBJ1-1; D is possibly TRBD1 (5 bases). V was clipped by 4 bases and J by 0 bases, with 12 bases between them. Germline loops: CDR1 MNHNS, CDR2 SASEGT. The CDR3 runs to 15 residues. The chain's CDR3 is CASSAQTGVNTEAFF. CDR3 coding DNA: TGTGCCAGCAGTGCCCAAACGGGGGTGAACACTGAAGCTTTCTTT.

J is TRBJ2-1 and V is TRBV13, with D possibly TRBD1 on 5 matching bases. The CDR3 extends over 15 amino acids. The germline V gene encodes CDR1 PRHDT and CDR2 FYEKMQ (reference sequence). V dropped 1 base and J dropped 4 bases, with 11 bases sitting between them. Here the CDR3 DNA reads TGTGCCAGCAGCTTAGTGGGGCTTGGTTACAATGAGCAGTTCTTC. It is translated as CASSLVGLGYNEQFF. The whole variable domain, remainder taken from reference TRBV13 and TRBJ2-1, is AAGVIQSPRHLIKEKRETATLKCYPIPRHDTVYWYQQGPGQDPQFLISFYEKMQSDKGSIPDRFSAQQFSDYHSELNMSSLELGDSALYFCASSLVGLGYNEQFFGPGTRLTVL.

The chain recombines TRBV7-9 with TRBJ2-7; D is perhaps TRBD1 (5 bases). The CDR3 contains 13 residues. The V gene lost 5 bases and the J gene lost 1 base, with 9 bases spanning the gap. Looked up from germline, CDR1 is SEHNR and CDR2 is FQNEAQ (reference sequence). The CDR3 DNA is TGTGCCAGCAGCGTGAGGACATCCTACGAGCAGTACTTC. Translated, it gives CASSVRTSYEQYF.

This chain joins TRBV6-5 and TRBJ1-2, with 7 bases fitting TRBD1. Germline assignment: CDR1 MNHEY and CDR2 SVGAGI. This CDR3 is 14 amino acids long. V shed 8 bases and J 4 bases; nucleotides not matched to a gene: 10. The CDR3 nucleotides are TGTGCCAGCCGCCCGGGACAGCTCCTCTATGGCTACACCTTC. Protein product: CASRPGQLLYGYTF.

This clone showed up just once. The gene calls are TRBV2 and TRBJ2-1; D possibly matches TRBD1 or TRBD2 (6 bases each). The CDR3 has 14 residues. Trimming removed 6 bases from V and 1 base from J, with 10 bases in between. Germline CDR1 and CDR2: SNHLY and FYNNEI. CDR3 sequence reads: CASREGQSYNEQFF. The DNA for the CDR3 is TGTGCCAGCAGGGAGGGACAATCCTACAATGAGCAGTTCTTC.

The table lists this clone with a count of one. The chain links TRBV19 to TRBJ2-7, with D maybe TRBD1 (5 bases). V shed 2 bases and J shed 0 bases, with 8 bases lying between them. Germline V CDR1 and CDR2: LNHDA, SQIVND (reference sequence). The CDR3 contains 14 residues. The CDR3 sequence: CASSITGASYEQYF. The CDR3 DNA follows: TGTGCCAGTAGTATAACAGGAGCCTCCTACGAGCAGTACTTC.

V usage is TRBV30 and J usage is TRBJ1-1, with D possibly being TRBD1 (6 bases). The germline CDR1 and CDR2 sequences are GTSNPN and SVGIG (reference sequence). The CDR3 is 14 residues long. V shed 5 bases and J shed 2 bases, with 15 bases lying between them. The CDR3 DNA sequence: TGTGCCTGGTATCCGGGACATGGAAACACTGAAGCTTTCTTT. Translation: CAWYPGHGNTEAFF.

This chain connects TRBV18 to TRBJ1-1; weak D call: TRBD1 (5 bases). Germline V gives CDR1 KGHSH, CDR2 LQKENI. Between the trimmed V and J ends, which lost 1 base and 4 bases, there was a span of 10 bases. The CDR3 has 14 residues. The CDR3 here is CASSPQGGGTEAFF. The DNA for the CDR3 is TGTGCCAGCTCACCACAGGGCGGGGGCACTGAAGCTTTCTTT.

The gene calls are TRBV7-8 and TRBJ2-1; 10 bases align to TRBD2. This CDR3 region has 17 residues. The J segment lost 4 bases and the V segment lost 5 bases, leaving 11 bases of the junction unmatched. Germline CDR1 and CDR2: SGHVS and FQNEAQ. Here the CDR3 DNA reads TGTGCCAGCAGCCCGGCTGTAGCGGGGGGACGATACAATGAGCAGTTCTTC. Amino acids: CASSPAVAGGRYNEQFF. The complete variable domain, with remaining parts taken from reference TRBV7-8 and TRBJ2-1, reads GAGVSQSPRYKVAKRGQDVALRCDPISGHVSLFWYQQALGQGPEFLTYFQNEAQLDKSGLPSDRFFAERPEGSVSTLKIQRTQQEDSAVYLCASSPAVAGGRYNEQFFGPGTRLTVL.

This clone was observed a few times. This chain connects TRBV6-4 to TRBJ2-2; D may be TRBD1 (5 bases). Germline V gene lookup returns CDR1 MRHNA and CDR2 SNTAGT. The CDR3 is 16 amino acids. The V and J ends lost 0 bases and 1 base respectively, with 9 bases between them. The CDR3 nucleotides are TGTGCCAGCAGTGACTCGCCGGACAAGAACACCGGGGAGCTGTTTTTT. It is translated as CASSDSPDKNTGELFF.